One sample yielded the 26 T cell receptor beta chains listed below, sequenced in a study of T cells in Graves' hyperthyroidism and ophthalmopathy. Amplified regions were TCR beta CDR3 sequences from RNA transcripts. A first-round RT-PCR of the TCR CDR3 used the HTBI primer set. TCRdb ran MiXCR on the multiplex PCR reads and lists one entry per CDR3 protein. This sample yields some 380,000 distinct CDR3 sequences, of which about 14% are seen a single time; less than 25% belongs to the top ten. The material sequenced was blood. The origin of the receptors is a young man with Graves' hyperthyroidism that later progressed to Graves' ophthalmopathy.

This clonotype was observed at least ten times. The J gene is TRBJ1-2, the V gene TRBV12-3 or TRBV12-4; maybe TRBD1 (6 bases). V gave up 8 bases and J gave up 4 bases, with 20 bases separating them. The CDR3 length is 15 residues. In nucleotides, the CDR3 is TGTGCCAGCCGCCCCCGGGGGGGCTTAGTCTATGGCTACACCTTC. It is translated as CASRPRGGLVYGYTF.

Many counts were recorded for this clonotype. The chain recombines TRBV2 with TRBJ1-1; weak D call: TRBD1 (5 bases). The germline V gene has CDR1 SNHLY and CDR2 FYNNEI. V dropped 1 base and J dropped 10 bases, with 19 bases sitting between them. This CDR3 is 15 amino acids long. The CDR3 nucleotides read TGTGCCAGCAGTGAAGAGCTGGGACCCCTGGGGATAGCTTTCTTT. Amino acids: CASSEELGPLGIAFF.

The V and J genes are TRBV27 and TRBJ1-2; TRBD1 might be the D (5 bases). CDR1 and CDR2 from the germline V gene are MNHEY and SMNVEV (reference sequence). V dropped 4 bases and J dropped 4 bases, with 19 bases sitting between them. This CDR3 contains 16 residues. The CDR3 is CASSSLYLGGRYGYTF. The CDR3 DNA follows: TGTGCCAGCAGTTCCCTCTATTTGGGGGGTCGCTATGGCTACACCTTC.

This clonotype was counted ten times or more. The V gene is TRBV28, the J gene TRBJ2-7; 7 positions match TRBD1. V was clipped by 6 bases and J by 4 bases; unmatched bases: 6. Germline-derived CDR1 and CDR2 are MDHEN and SYDVKM. The CDR3 contains 13 residues. CDR3 loop: CASSPGTEYEQYF. The CDR3 coding sequence is TGTGCCAGCAGCCCAGGGACAGAATACGAGCAGTACTTC.

The chain recombines TRBV11-3 with TRBJ2-3, with D possibly called TRBD1 or TRBD2 (7 bases each). Trimming took off 4 bases at V and 0 bases at J, with 17 bases between the two ends. This CDR3 is 17 amino acids long. CDR1 and CDR2 from the germline V gene are SGHNT and YENEEA. CDR3 amino acids: CASSSRQGGTSTDTQYF. CDR3 coding DNA: TGTGCCAGCAGCTCCCGTCAGGGGGGGACTAGCACAGATACGCAGTATTTT.

This clonotype was seen a handful of times. The V and J genes are TRBV6-6 and TRBJ1-1; possible D gene TRBD1, 5 bases. The CDR3 is 14 residues long. The germline V gene encodes CDR1 MNHNY and CDR2 SVGAGI (reference sequence). The germline V and J ends were trimmed by 2 bases and 1 base, with 8 bases remaining between them. CDR3 in amino acids: CASSYATGNTEAFF. The CDR3 DNA reads TGTGCCAGCAGTTACGCAACAGGGAACACTGAAGCTTTCTTT.

This clonotype was seen a handful of times. The J gene is TRBJ1-4, the V gene TRBV30, with D maybe TRBD1 (6 bases). The V end lost 3 bases, the J end lost 8 bases, and 19 bases lay between the germline ends. CDR3 length: 15 amino acids. Per the germline V gene, CDR1 is GTSNPN and CDR2 is SVGIG (reference sequence). CDR3 loop: CAWSVATGGVEKLFF. DNA of the CDR3: TGTGCCTGGAGCGTCGCGACAGGAGGAGTAGAAAAACTGTTTTTT.

At least ten counts were recorded for this clonotype. This chain joins TRBV7-9 and TRBJ2-3; 14 bases fit TRBD2. CDR1 SEHNR and CDR2 FQNEAQ come from the germline V gene (reference sequence). The trim removed 6 bases at V and 1 base at J, leaving 9 bases unmatched. The CDR3 extends over 18 amino acids. CDR3 loop: CASSSRTSGGPRTDTQYF. The DNA of the CDR3 is TGTGCCAGCAGTTCCCGGACTAGCGGGGGGCCACGCACAGATACGCAGTATTTT. Full variable domain (rest looked up from reference TRBV7-9 and TRBJ2-3): DTGVSQNPRHKITKRGQNVTFRCDPISEHNRLYWYRQTLGQGPEFLTYFQNEAQLEKSRLLSDRFSAERPKGSFSTLEIQRTEQGDSAMYLCASSSRTSGGPRTDTQYFGPGTRLTVL.

This clonotype was seen at least ten times. The chain joins TRBV6-1 to TRBJ1-1; D call uncertain. V dropped 7 bases and J dropped 1 base, with 13 bases sitting between them. The CDR3 runs 14 residues. CDR1 and CDR2 from the germline V gene are MNHNS and SASEGT. This CDR3 is CASIGQASNTEAFF. DNA of the CDR3: TGTGCCAGCATAGGGCAGGCGTCGAACACTGAAGCTTTCTTT.

This clonotype has a count of ten or more. The rearrangement links TRBV2 to TRBJ2-3, with no clear D. CDR1 SNHLY and CDR2 FYNNEI come from the germline V gene. The CDR3 contains 15 residues. Trimming pared 3 bases from V and 2 bases from J, leaving 12 bases between. CDR3 sequence: CASSEAAPATDTQYF. In DNA, the CDR3 is TGTGCCAGCAGTGAGGCAGCCCCAGCCACAGATACGCAGTATTTT.

This clonotype was picked up many times. This chain connects TRBV7-9 to TRBJ2-5; D tentatively fits TRBD1 or TRBD2 (6 bases each). This CDR3 is 16 amino acids long. Germline CDR1 is SEHNR and CDR2 is FQNEAQ (reference sequence). V gave up 3 bases and J gave up 5 bases, with 19 bases separating them. In nucleotides, the CDR3 is TGTGCCAGCAGCTTCCAGGGGAGGATAAGTTGGGAGACCCAGTACTTC. Translating it yields CASSFQGRISWETQYF. The complete variable domain, with remaining parts taken from reference TRBV7-9 and TRBJ2-5, reads DTGVSQNPRHKITKRGQNVTFRCDPISEHNRLYWYRQTLGQGPEFLTYFQNEAQLEKSRLLSDRFSAERPKGSFSTLEIQRTEQGDSAMYLCASSFQGRISWETQYFGPGTRLLVL.

This clonotype was detected ten times or more. The chain employs TRBV6-1 and TRBJ1-6; D gene uncertain. This CDR3 has 14 amino acids. The V end was cut by 3 bases, the J end by 9 bases, with 12 bases between. Germline V gene lookup returns CDR1 MNHNS and CDR2 SASEGT. For the CDR3, the DNA is TGTGCCAGCAGTGATGGACGTGATAGTTCACCCCTCCACTTT. Protein sequence: CASSDGRDSSPLHF.

This clonotype was recorded at least ten times. DNA of the CDR3: TGCAGTGCTGGGGGACAGATACCCTATGGCTACACCTTC. Its protein product is CSAGGQIPYGYTF. J is TRBJ1-2 and V is TRBV20-1; 7 bases are shared with TRBD1. With V trimmed by 5 bases and J by 4 bases, 7 bases remained unmatched. In germline, CDR1 is DFQATT, CDR2 SNEGSKA (reference sequence). CDR3 length equals 13 residues.

This clonotype occurred a few times. It may be a read error: a sequence one base away is much more abundant. V is TRBV27 and J is TRBJ1-1; 7 nucleotides align to TRBD1. The CDR3 runs to 15 residues. CDR1 and CDR2 from the germline V gene are MNHEY and SMNVEV (reference sequence). The ends lost 6 bases at V and 0 bases at J; junction bases unmatched: 7. The CDR3 loop reads CASRPTGSLNTEAFF. In DNA form, the CDR3 reads TGTGCCAGCAGACCGACAGGGTCCTTGAACACTGAAGCTTTCTTT.

This chain uses TRBV6-2 or TRBV6-3 with TRBJ1-6; D may be TRBD1 (6 bases). The V end was cut by 6 bases, the J end by 7 bases, with 16 bases between. Germline CDR1 and CDR2: MNHEY and SVGEGT. The CDR3 loop spans 15 amino acids. CDR3 DNA sequence: TGTGCCAGCAGGGGAATACAGGGACGGAATTCACCCCTCCACTTT. This translates into CASRGIQGRNSPLHF.

This clonotype showed up just a few times. The rearrangement joins TRBV7-9 to TRBJ1-2; possibly TRBD1 for D (6 bases). Trimming removed 6 bases at V and 3 bases at J, with 20 bases between. Germline V lookup: CDR1 SEHNR, CDR2 FQNEAQ (reference sequence). The CDR3 length is 16 residues. Here the CDR3 DNA reads TGTGCCAGCAGTTCCACCCTCGGGACACCTCACTATGGCTACACCTTC. This codes for CASSSTLGTPHYGYTF.

V and J are TRBV6-1 and TRBJ1-2; no clear D gene. V lost 3 bases and J lost 6, with 11 bases in between. The CDR3 extends over 13 amino acids. Germline lookup yields CDR1 MNHNS and CDR2 SASEGT. CDR3 nucleotides: TGTGCCAGCAGTGACCTCGTAGGGAATGGCTACACCTTC. Encoded protein: CASSDLVGNGYTF.

This clonotype came up a few times. V is TRBV7-8 and J is TRBJ2-7; D tentatively fits TRBD1 or TRBD2 (7 bases each). V lost 1 base, J lost 2 bases, and 12 bases lay in between. This CDR3 has 15 amino acids. Germline CDR1 SGHVS, CDR2 FQNEAQ. In nucleotides, the CDR3 is TGTGCCAGCAGCTTAGTGGGAGGGGGCCCCTACGAGCAGTACTTC. It yields the protein CASSLVGGGPYEQYF.

At least ten counts were recorded for this clonotype. This sequence joins TRBV7-2 and TRBJ2-2; 9 nucleotides match TRBD1. CDR1 SGHTA and CDR2 FQGNSA come from the germline V gene. Unmatched junction bases numbered 9, after V lost 6 bases and J lost 4 bases. The CDR3 consists of 16 residues. CDR3 nucleotides: TGTGCCAGCAGTACTCGGGACAGGGCGCCCACCGGGGAGCTGTTTTTT. It yields the protein CASSTRDRAPTGELFF.

This clonotype was counted at least ten times. The chain carries TRBV7-2 and TRBJ1-2; possible D gene TRBD1, 5 bases. Germline V gives CDR1 SGHTA, CDR2 FQGNSA. The V and J ends lost 1 base and 1 base respectively, with 19 bases between them. The CDR3 has 18 amino acids. CDR3 residues: CASSLVRGQGAGNYGYTF. Here the CDR3 DNA reads TGTGCCAGCAGCTTAGTTCGGGGCCAGGGCGCGGGTAACTATGGCTACACCTTC.

This clonotype has at least ten counts. The chain links TRBV2 to TRBJ1-5, with D perhaps matching TRBD1 (6 bases). Germline V gives CDR1 SNHLY, CDR2 FYNNEI. The CDR3 totals 13 residues. The V end lost 2 bases, the J end lost 7 bases, and 9 bases lay between the germline ends. CDR3 region: CASSEWGAQPQHF. CDR3 coding DNA: TGTGCCAGCAGTGAATGGGGGGCCCAGCCCCAGCATTTT.

In its sample, this clonotype was seen many times. The rearrangement joins TRBV7-8 to TRBJ2-7, with D possibly matching TRBD2 (6 bases). This CDR3 spans 15 amino acids. V lost 7 bases and J lost 0, with 16 bases in between. Germline assignment: CDR1 SGHVS and CDR2 FQNEAQ. CDR3: CASTELGGSSYEQYF. The CDR3 bases are TGTGCCAGCACCGAATTGGGGGGTAGCTCCTACGAGCAGTACTTC.

V and J are TRBV29-1 and TRBJ1-1, with unresolved D. Per the germline V gene, CDR1 is SQVTM and CDR2 is ANQGSEA. The CDR3 length is 13 residues. The V and J ends lost 2 bases and 0 bases respectively, with 7 bases between them. CDR3: CSVEYTVNTEAFF. DNA for the CDR3: TGCAGCGTTGAATATACTGTGAACACTGAAGCTTTCTTT.

This clonotype was recorded many times. The chain combines TRBV4-2 with TRBJ2-7; possible D gene TRBD1, 6 bases. Germline-derived CDR1 and CDR2 are LGHNA and YNFKEQ. This CDR3 region has 12 residues. V dropped 8 bases and J dropped 6 bases, with 14 bases sitting between them. The CDR3 is CASGSQGGEQYF. CDR3 DNA sequence: TGTGCCAGCGGATCACAGGGCGGCGAGCAGTACTTC.

This clonotype has a count of ten or more. This rearrangement joins TRBV30 to TRBJ1-5, with 9 bases lining up with TRBD1. The CDR3 runs 14 residues. With V trimmed by 5 bases and J by 7 bases, 9 bases remained unmatched. Germline V CDR1 and CDR2: GTSNPN, SVGIG (reference sequence). The CDR3 sequence is CAWGIQGAGQPQHF. The CDR3 coding sequence is TGTGCCTGGGGGATACAGGGGGCCGGGCAGCCCCAGCATTTT.

This clonotype was counted a few times. The gene calls are TRBV5-1 and TRBJ1-1, with 9 positions matching TRBD1. V lost 4 bases and J lost 5; bases outside the gene matches: 9. The CDR3 is made up of 15 amino acids. Germline assignment: CDR1 SGHRS and CDR2 YFSETQ. DNA of the CDR3: TGCGCCAGCAGCGCACCCTTGACAGGGGGGACTGAAGCTTTCTTT. It codes for CASSAPLTGGTEAFF.